Each of the 13 T cell receptor beta chains below was sequenced from the same sample in a study of T-cell reconstitution after alpha-beta-depleted transplantation in children (dated by TCRdb to about 2016). Read against the paper, the sample's treatment or condition label means: allogeneic hematopoietic cell transplantation with graft depleted of TCRalphabeta T cells and CD19 B cells. Libraries were built with PCR. For sequencing, an Illumina HiSeq 2500 was employed. Molecular barcoding was employed in the preparation of TCR libraries, with unique molecular identifiers being used to normalize TCRbeta repertoire quantification. TCRdb handled the public reads itself, with Q25 trimming in fastp and clone calling in MiXCR, and kept productive beta chains. Rows matching on CDR3 protein sequence are summarized as one entry with the most common DNA and genes. The sample includes about 610,000 distinct CDR3 sequences, with 25% to 30% observed a single time. The ten top clones hold less than 40% of the sample.

Sample: PBMCs, taken before TCRalphabeta/CD19-depleted stem cell transplant. The receptors originated from a boy younger than two with Wiskott-Aldrich syndrome, due to receive a stem cell transplant.

This clonotype was seen a few times. This chain uses TRBV28 with TRBJ2-2, with 9 bases that match TRBD1. J gave up 5 bases and V 2 bases, and 3 bases lay outside the gene matches. Germline CDR1 is MDHEN and CDR2 is SYDVKM. CDR3 length: 15 amino acids. DNA for the CDR3: TGTGCCAGCAGTTTAAGACAGGGGGTGACCGGGGAGCTGTTTTTT. Encoded protein: CASSLRQGVTGELFF.

The chain employs TRBV5-1 and TRBJ2-7, with 10 bases matching TRBD2. Germline CDR1 SGHRS, CDR2 YFSETQ. This CDR3 is 14 amino acids long. With V trimmed by 5 bases and J by 4 bases, 6 bases remained unmatched. The CDR3 DNA reads TGCGCCAGCAGAGTAGCGGGAGGACGGTACGAGCAGTACTTC. It yields the protein CASRVAGGRYEQYF.

The V call is TRBV12-3 or TRBV12-4, the J call TRBJ1-5; D is undetermined. The CDR3 totals 15 residues. V was trimmed by 6 bases and J by 9 bases, leaving 21 bases between them. CDR3 in amino acids: CASSYTNPPGRPQHF. The CDR3 DNA reads TGTGCCAGCAGCTACACTAATCCGCCCGGGCGGCCCCAGCATTTT.

This rearrangement joins TRBV10-2 to TRBJ2-7; 7 nucleotides align to TRBD2. V lost 8 bases and J lost 6; bases outside the gene matches: 10. The CDR3 covers 13 residues. Per the germline V gene, CDR1 is WSHSY and CDR2 is SAAADI. This CDR3 reads CASGTGGRREQYF. For the CDR3, the DNA is TGCGCCAGCGGAACGGGAGGCCGGCGCGAGCAGTACTTC.

In this sample, this clonotype turned up once. The rearrangement uses TRBV5-1 and TRBJ1-1; D unresolved. V gave up 4 bases and J gave up 2 bases, with 12 bases separating them. The germline gives CDR1 SGHRS, CDR2 YFSETQ. The CDR3 runs 14 residues. CDR3 protein: CASSPGTFNTEAFF. The CDR3, as DNA: TGCGCCAGCAGCCCAGGAACATTCAACACTGAAGCTTTCTTT. Combining the CDR3 with reference TRBV5-1 and TRBJ1-1 gives the whole variable domain KAGVTQTPRYLIKTRGQQVTLSCSPISGHRSVSWYQQTPGQGLQFLFEYFSETQRNKGNFPGRFSGRQFSNSRSEMNVSTLELGDSALYLCASSPGTFNTEAFFGQGTRLTVV.

The chain carries TRBV11-2 and TRBJ2-3; D is undetermined. The germline V gene encodes CDR1 SGHAT and CDR2 FQNNGV. This CDR3 is built from 11 residues. Trimming removed 7 bases at V and 4 bases at J, with 6 bases between. The CDR3 protein is CASKLADTQYF. The DNA for the CDR3 is TGTGCCAGCAAATTAGCAGATACGCAGTATTTT.

This chain links TRBV5-1 with TRBJ1-1; 7 nucleotides agree with TRBD1. CDR3 length: 15 amino acids. Germline lookup yields CDR1 SGHRS and CDR2 YFSETQ. Losses at the gene ends were 4 bases for V and 4 bases for J; bases not matched to a gene: 10. CDR3 in amino acids: CASSHRTGCVTEAFF. CDR3 DNA: TGCGCCAGCAGCCACCGGACAGGATGCGTCACTGAAGCTTTCTTT.

This sequence joins TRBV6-1 and TRBJ2-2, with no clear D. This CDR3 is 11 amino acids long. Germline V gene data show CDR1 as MNHNS and CDR2 as SASEGT. Trimming took off 5 bases at V and 6 bases at J, with 4 bases between the two ends. CDR3 bases: TGTGCCAGCAGTCGGCCCGGGGAGCTGTTTTTT. Its protein is CASSRPGELFF.

The chain is built from TRBV20-1 and TRBJ1-5, with D perhaps matching TRBD1 (5 bases). The germline V gene encodes CDR1 DFQATT and CDR2 SNEGSKA (reference sequence). The CDR3 runs to 15 residues. V was trimmed by 5 bases and J by 1 base, leaving 15 bases between them. The chain's CDR3 is CSAQGRRWSNQPQHF. Written as DNA, the CDR3 is TGCAGTGCTCAGGGCCGCCGCTGGAGCAATCAGCCCCAGCATTTT.

This clonotype has just a few counts. This chain links TRBV12-3 or TRBV12-4 with TRBJ2-1; the D gene could be TRBD1 or TRBD2 (5 bases each). The CDR3 is made up of 16 amino acids. The V end lost 8 bases, the J end lost 9 bases, and 26 bases lay between the germline ends. DNA of the CDR3: TGTGCCAGCGTCAGGGCCATCGGGGCAGGAGGTACTGAGCAGTTCTTC. The encoded protein is CASVRAIGAGGTEQFF.

The sample holds a few counts of this clonotype. The rearrangement links TRBV5-1 to TRBJ1-2; D is perhaps TRBD1 (6 bases). Trimming stripped 5 bases from V and 4 bases from J, with 21 bases between. Germline CDR1 is SGHRS and CDR2 is YFSETQ. This CDR3 spans 16 amino acids. The CDR3 nucleotides read TGCGCCAGCAGGATCCAACTCAACAGGGAGCCCTATGGCTACACCTTC. Its protein is CASRIQLNREPYGYTF.

This chain links TRBV5-6 with TRBJ2-5; the D is unclear. The V end was cut by 0 bases, the J end by 6 bases, with 6 bases between. Germline assignment: CDR1 SGHDT and CDR2 YYEEEE. The CDR3 has 12 amino acids. CDR3 nucleotides: TGTGCCAGCAGCTTGGATTGGAAGACCCAGTACTTC. Translation gives CASSLDWKTQYF.

This clonotype showed up just a few times. The chain links TRBV7-9 to TRBJ1-5, with D perhaps matching TRBD1 (6 bases). Germline lookup yields CDR1 SEHNR and CDR2 FQNEAQ (reference sequence). V lost 5 bases, J lost 1 base, and 15 bases lay in between. This CDR3 has 16 amino acids. The CDR3 region has the DNA TGTGCCAGCAGCCTGGGACATTCTTCGAGCAATCAGCCCCAGCATTTT. Translating it yields CASSLGHSSSNQPQHF. The variable domain in full, with the rest retrieved from reference TRBV7-9 and TRBJ1-5, is DTGVSQNPRHKITKRGQNVTFRCDPISEHNRLYWYRQTLGQGPEFLTYFQNEAQLEKSRLLSDRFSAERPKGSFSTLEIQRTEQGDSAMYLCASSLGHSSSNQPQHFGDGTRLSIL.